These 5 T cell receptor beta chains were sequenced from one sample in a study of memory CD4+ T cells and cytomegalovirus serostatus. The repertoire was sequenced with immunoSEQ multiplex PCR; TCRdb's copy has only in-frame clones and lacks some. The data contain under 50,000 clones, 60% to 80% of them seen just once; the ten biggest clones take up more than 0.95%. The sort gate was single viable CD3+CD4+CD8-CD45RO+ cells for memory CD4+ T cells. Sequenced input: memory CD4+ T cells from blood. The receptors shown here come from an adult in good health and CMV-seropositive.

The V and J genes are TRBV5-4 and TRBJ2-2; TRBD2 matches at 8 bases. J gave up 5 bases and V 4 bases, and 7 bases lay outside the gene matches. The germline CDR1 and CDR2 sequences are SGHNT and YYREEE (reference sequence). This CDR3 is 15 amino acids long. In DNA, the CDR3 is TGTGCCAGCAGCACGGGACTAGGGGGGACCGGGGAGCTGTTTTTT. It encodes CASSTGLGGTGELFF.

CDR3 DNA sequence: TGTGCCAGCAGCCGTACAGGGTATCAGCCCCAGCATTTT. This sequence encodes CASSRTGYQPQHF. This chain joins TRBV7-8 and TRBJ1-5; weak D call: TRBD1 (6 bases). V shed 5 bases and J shed 5 bases, with 10 bases lying between them. This CDR3 spans 13 amino acids. Germline CDR1 and CDR2: SGHVS and FQNEAQ.

With regard to this clone: Other nucleotide sequences in the sample specify the same CDR3. J is TRBJ2-5 and V is TRBV5-1, with no clear D. This CDR3 region has 12 residues. Germline CDR1 reads SGHRS; CDR2 reads YFSETQ. V gave up 6 bases and J gave up 2 bases, with 8 bases separating them. CDR3 sequence reads: CASNPDQETQYF. As DNA, the CDR3 is TGCGCCAGCAATCCTGATCAAGAGACCCAGTACTTC.

V usage is TRBV10-2 and J usage is TRBJ2-7; 15 bases align to TRBD2. The germline gives CDR1 WSHSY, CDR2 SAAADI. The CDR3 is made up of 18 amino acids. V lost 8 bases and J lost 5; bases outside the gene matches: 16. The CDR3 nucleotides read TGCGCCAGCGTGGACGGACTAGCGGGGGGGAGGTTTAGGAACGAGCAGTACTTC. As protein: CASVDGLAGGRFRNEQYF.

The chain joins TRBV2 to TRBJ2-7; 8 nucleotides match TRBD2. The germline gives CDR1 SNHLY, CDR2 FYNNEI. The CDR3 has 12 residues. Germline trimming cut 7 bases from V and 8 bases from J; bases unmatched to any gene: 7. The CDR3 loop is CASTAGGGKQYF. DNA of the CDR3: TGTGCCAGCACCGCCGGGGGGGGCAAGCAGTACTTC.